The 24 T cell receptor beta chains listed next were all sequenced from one sample in a study of shared clonotypes between healthy human individuals. The repertoire was sequenced with immunoSEQ multiplex PCR; TCRdb's copy has only in-frame clones and lacks some. This sample yields around 1.4 million clones, of which about 98.5% are seen a single time; roughly 0.36% belongs to the top ten. Sequencing used naive CD4+ T cells sorted from blood. The subset denotes: CD45RA+ positively selected. The source of these receptors is a man younger than 40 in good health.

Worth noting for this clone: This CDR3 is also generated by other DNA sequences in the sample. The chain uses TRBV30 and TRBJ1-4; D gene uncertain. The V and J ends lost 0 bases and 0 bases respectively, with 5 bases between them. Germline CDR1 is GTSNPN and CDR2 is SVGIG (reference sequence). This CDR3 has 14 amino acids. In DNA form, the CDR3 reads TGTGCCTGGAGTGTACTCGCAACTAATGAAAAACTGTTTTTT. It translates to CAWSVLATNEKLFF.

This rearrangement joins TRBV7-3 to TRBJ2-3, with 7 bases aligning to TRBD1. The germline V gene has CDR1 SGHTA and CDR2 FQGTGA. Germline trimming cut 5 bases from V and 5 bases from J; bases unmatched to any gene: 7. The CDR3 has 14 amino acids. This CDR3 is CASSPRQGRDTQYF. As DNA, the CDR3 is TGTGCCAGCAGCCCGAGACAGGGCCGAGATACGCAGTATTTT.

In DNA, the CDR3 is TGTGCCAGCAGTTTGGCTGGGGGTCGGGATACGCAGTATTTT. Protein sequence: CASSLAGGRDTQYF. The chain is built from TRBV28 and TRBJ2-3; TRBD1 or TRBD2 may be the D gene (5 bases each). The CDR3 has 14 amino acids. Germline values: CDR1 MDHEN, CDR2 SYDVKM. Between the trimmed V and J ends, which lost 3 bases and 6 bases, there was a span of 13 bases. Drawing the rest from reference TRBV28 and TRBJ2-3, the complete variable domain is DVKVTQSSRYLVKRTGEKVFLECVQDMDHENMFWYRQDPGLGLRLIYFSYDVKMKEKGDIPEGYSVSREKKERFSLILESASTNQTSMYLCASSLAGGRDTQYFGPGTRLTVL.

The chain couples TRBV6-1 to TRBJ2-1; 11 nucleotides match TRBD2. The ends lost 4 bases at V and 6 bases at J; junction bases unmatched: 5. The CDR3 spans 15 residues. Per germline, CDR1 MNHNS and CDR2 SASEGT. In DNA form, the CDR3 reads TGTGCCAGCAGTGCCCACCTAGCGGGAGGCAATGAGCAGTTCTTC. Amino acid sequence: CASSAHLAGGNEQFF.

The gene calls are TRBV11-2 and TRBJ2-7; D possibly corresponds to TRBD2 (5 bases). This CDR3 is 14 amino acids long. Germline lookup yields CDR1 SGHAT and CDR2 FQNNGV. Between the trimmed V and J ends, which lost 3 bases and 0 bases, there was a span of 9 bases. The CDR3 loop reads CASSFFGDSYEQYF. DNA of the CDR3: TGTGCCAGCAGCTTTTTCGGGGACTCCTACGAGCAGTACTTC.

This chain links TRBV14 with TRBJ2-1; D tentatively fits TRBD1 or TRBD2 (5 bases each). Germline CDR1 is SGHDN and CDR2 is FVKESK. V dropped 1 base and J dropped 5 bases, with 12 bases sitting between them. This CDR3 spans 15 amino acids. The CDR3 protein is CASSQVDGTDNEQFF. The DNA for the CDR3 is TGTGCCAGCAGCCAAGTGGACGGGACGGACAATGAGCAGTTCTTC.

The chain carries TRBV6-5 and TRBJ1-1; D unclear. The germline gives CDR1 MNHEY, CDR2 SVGAGI. Deletions cut 6 bases from V and 13 bases from J, with 15 bases between. This CDR3 has 11 residues. CDR3 nucleotide sequence: TGTGCCAGCAGACTTCGTACTGAGGTTTTCTTT. Protein: CASRLRTEVFF.

The CDR3 is CASSSPGSGNQPQHF. DNA for the CDR3: TGTGCCAGCAGCTCCCCTGGTTCCGGCAATCAGCCCCAGCATTTT. V gene TRBV7-9 combines with J gene TRBJ1-5; no reliable D call. The V gene lost 4 bases and the J gene lost 2 bases, with 12 bases spanning the gap. The length of the CDR3 is 15 residues. CDR1 and CDR2 (germline): SEHNR, FQNEAQ (reference sequence).

V gene TRBV5-1 combines with J gene TRBJ2-5; D unclear. This CDR3 is 14 amino acids long. Germline V gene sequence: CDR1 SGHRS, CDR2 YFSETQ. Trimming took 0 bases from V and 3 from J, leaving 9 bases between them. In DNA, the CDR3 is TGCGCCAGCAGCTTGGGGGCCCCCAAAGAGACCCAGTACTTC. This sequence encodes CASSLGAPKETQYF.

A remark on this clone: The sample carries other DNA sequences with the same CDR3. V and J are TRBV5-1 and TRBJ1-3; D may be TRBD1 (5 bases). V dropped 2 bases and J dropped 3 bases, with 12 bases sitting between them. CDR3 size: 15 residues. Per the germline V gene, CDR1 is SGHRS and CDR2 is YFSETQ. The CDR3 region has the DNA TGCGCCAGCAGCTTAACCGGGACGAGTGGAAACACCATATATTTT. The encoded protein is CASSLTGTSGNTIYF.

The V gene is TRBV7-9, the J gene TRBJ2-7, with D possibly being TRBD2 (5 bases). CDR3 length: 15 amino acids. V was clipped by 5 bases and J by 2 bases, with 16 bases between them. Germline CDR1 is SEHNR and CDR2 is FQNEAQ (reference sequence). CDR3 bases: TGTGCCAGCAGCCGACGCGACTATACTACCTACGAGCAGTACTTC. Translated: CASSRRDYTTYEQYF.

Concerning this clone itself: Other nucleotide sequences from this sample produce the same CDR3. The chain couples TRBV9 to TRBJ2-3; D is uncertain. The CDR3 runs to 13 residues. CDR1 SGDLS and CDR2 YYNGEE come from the germline V gene. Trimming took 0 bases from V and 2 from J, leaving 4 bases between them. CDR3 loop: CASSVGFTDTQYF. CDR3 nucleotides: TGTGCCAGCAGCGTAGGGTTCACAGATACGCAGTATTTT.

This clone occurred once. The CDR3 coding sequence is TGCGCCAGCAGCTTGGGCTTTGGACAGGGGGCGGGTGGCTACACCTTC. Its protein is CASSLGFGQGAGGYTF. This sequence joins TRBV5-1 and TRBJ1-2; 11 nucleotides match TRBD1. V lost 0 bases and J lost 7; bases outside the gene matches: 8. The length of the CDR3 is 16 residues. Germline V gene sequence: CDR1 SGHRS, CDR2 YFSETQ.

The V and J genes are TRBV27 and TRBJ2-1, with 9 bases that match TRBD2. Per the germline V gene, CDR1 is MNHEY and CDR2 is SMNVEV (reference sequence). The CDR3 totals 17 residues. V lost 3 bases to trimming and J lost 6 bases; unmatched junction nucleotides: 12. For the CDR3, the DNA is TGTGCCAGCAGTTTGGAAACCGCCGGGACTAGCTCCAATGAGCAGTTCTTC. This gives the protein CASSLETAGTSSNEQFF.

CDR3 bases: TGTGCCAGCAGCTCGCGTCGGGCGAGCTCCTACGAGCAGTACTTC. Protein product: CASSSRRASSYEQYF. The chain recombines TRBV11-2 with TRBJ2-7, with no clear D. V lost 4 bases, J lost 0 bases, and 13 bases lay in between. In germline, CDR1 is SGHAT, CDR2 FQNNGV. This CDR3 region has 15 residues.

To note about this clone: Distinct nucleotide sequences in the sample also encode this CDR3. CDR3 in amino acids: CASSVVPSGVTGELFF. DNA for the CDR3: TGTGCCAGCAGCGTAGTTCCTAGCGGAGTCACCGGGGAGCTGTTTTTT. This rearrangement joins TRBV9 to TRBJ2-2; 7 bases are a match to TRBD2. V gave up 0 bases and J gave up 4 bases; unmatched junction bases: 6. CDR1 SGDLS and CDR2 YYNGEE come from the germline V gene. The CDR3 has 16 residues.

The chain links TRBV9 to TRBJ2-4; 7 bases align to TRBD1. Losses at the gene ends were 4 bases for V and 2 bases for J; bases not matched to a gene: 9. Germline CDR1 is SGDLS and CDR2 is YYNGEE. This CDR3 contains 16 residues. The CDR3 DNA reads as TGTGCCAGCAGCACAAGGGACAGCCTGACCAAAAACATTCAGTACTTC. This encodes CASSTRDSLTKNIQYF.

This rearrangement joins TRBV27 to TRBJ2-2; D perhaps matches TRBD2 (5 bases). Germline assignment: CDR1 MNHEY and CDR2 SMNVEV (reference sequence). This CDR3 has 14 residues. V was clipped by 5 bases and J by 4 bases, with 11 bases between them. Here the CDR3 DNA reads TGTGCCAGCAGTCCGACTATTGTCACCGGGGAGCTGTTTTTT. Protein product: CASSPTIVTGELFF.

This chain uses TRBV4-2 with TRBJ2-2; D remains ambiguous. The CDR3 spans 14 residues. V was pared by 2 bases and J by 6 bases, with 10 bases between. In germline, CDR1 is LGHNA, CDR2 YNFKEQ. This CDR3 reads CASSQSFGAGELFF. The CDR3 DNA reads as TGTGCCAGCAGCCAATCGTTCGGAGCCGGGGAGCTGTTTTTT.

CDR3 bases: TGTGCCAGCAGGAAAGGTCAAGTGCTAGGGAGCTCCTACAATGAGCAGTTCTTC. Translated, it gives CASRKGQVLGSSYNEQFF. V is TRBV5-5 and J is TRBJ2-1; D perhaps matches TRBD2 (5 bases). Germline-derived CDR1 and CDR2 are SGHKS and YYEKEE (reference sequence). The CDR3 is made up of 18 amino acids. V was pared by 5 bases and J by 0 bases, with 21 bases between.

The gene calls are TRBV10-2 and TRBJ2-7; TRBD2 matches at 11 bases. The CDR3 is made up of 15 amino acids. The germline CDR1 and CDR2 sequences are WSHSY and SAAADI. J was trimmed by 2 bases and V by 3 bases; bases with no gene match: 3. CDR3 bases: TGCGCCAGCAGTGATATTAGCGGGAGGGCCTACGAGCAGTACTTC. It yields the protein CASSDISGRAYEQYF.

In its sample, this clone was seen once. This chain uses TRBV5-1 with TRBJ2-5, with D possibly TRBD2 on 6 matching bases. This CDR3 is 17 amino acids long. The V gene lost 1 base and the J gene lost 5 bases, with 21 bases spanning the gap. Per germline, CDR1 SGHRS and CDR2 YFSETQ. In nucleotides, the CDR3 is TGCGCCAGCAGCTTGTTGTCGGGAGTTCGATTCGGGGAGACCCAGTACTTC. Translating gives CASSLLSGVRFGETQYF.

In this sample, this clone turned up once. V and J are TRBV2 and TRBJ2-2, with TRBD1 as a possible D gene (7 bases). Germline CDR1 reads SNHLY; CDR2 reads FYNNEI. V was shortened by 8 bases and J by 2 bases, with 15 bases between the two germline ends. The CDR3 totals 15 residues. CDR3 loop: CASEGAEGNTGELFF. The DNA for the CDR3 is TGTGCCAGCGAGGGGGCGGAGGGCAACACCGGGGAGCTGTTTTTT.

The CDR3 loop reads CASSFRRTIVRPTQYF. The CDR3 DNA reads TGTGCCAGCAGCTTCCGTCGGACTATCGTCCGACCGACCCAGTACTTC. The rearrangement links TRBV11-2 to TRBJ2-5, with D possibly being TRBD2 (6 bases). Trimming removed 3 bases from V and 7 bases from J, with 21 bases in between. CDR3 size: 16 residues. From germline, CDR1 is SGHAT and CDR2 FQNNGV.